The 23 T cell receptor beta chains given below trace back to one sample, sequenced in a study of shared clonotypes between healthy human individuals. Clones were sequenced by immunoSEQ multiplex PCR, and TCRdb holds only the in-frame ones, with some missing. Among about a million clones listed, 70% to 80% were seen once. Sample: memory CD4+ T cells from PBMCs. Subset noted: CD45RA-negative fraction. The receptors here all came from a young man in good health. Some clones in this sample may be carry-over from other donors' samples.

The chain couples TRBV27 to TRBJ1-5; D unresolved. The germline CDR1 and CDR2 sequences are MNHEY and SMNVEV (reference sequence). Trimming removed 5 bases from V and 12 bases from J, with 17 bases in between. CDR3 length: 13 amino acids. CDR3 protein: CASSPQEAAHQHF. Here the CDR3 DNA reads TGTGCCAGCAGTCCCCAGGAGGCAGCCCACCAGCATTTT.

The gene calls are TRBV11-2 and TRBJ2-1, with D possibly being TRBD1 (5 bases). Germline V gene lookup returns CDR1 SGHAT and CDR2 FQNNGV. This CDR3 is built from 16 residues. V lost 4 bases to trimming and J lost 5 bases, with 18 bases between them. The CDR3 here is CASSSVKGKGNNEQFF. The CDR3 DNA reads TGTGCCAGCAGCTCTGTGAAAGGTAAGGGGAACAATGAGCAGTTCTTC.

This clone was seen more than once but under ten times. V and J are TRBV2 and TRBJ2-7, with D unclear. The CDR3 is 11 amino acids. Per the germline V gene, CDR1 is SNHLY and CDR2 is FYNNEI. Trimming removed 6 bases from V and 5 bases from J, with 8 bases in between. The chain's CDR3 is CASRVGNEQYF. The DNA of the CDR3 is TGTGCCAGCAGAGTGGGTAACGAGCAGTACTTC.

The chain joins TRBV6-1 to TRBJ2-7; 9 bases line up with TRBD1. The CDR3 has 15 amino acids. The V and J ends lost 2 bases and 2 bases, in that order; junction bases with no gene match: 4. Germline CDR1 reads MNHNS; CDR2 reads SASEGT. CDR3 amino acids: CASSEPGQGTYEQYF. The CDR3 DNA reads TGTGCCAGCAGTGAACCGGGACAGGGAACCTACGAGCAGTACTTC.

This clone was counted many times. The V gene is TRBV9, the J gene TRBJ2-7, with D possibly matching TRBD1 (6 bases). The CDR3 contains 14 residues. Between the trimmed V and J ends, which lost 3 bases and 3 bases, there was a span of 13 bases. Per the germline V gene, CDR1 is SGDLS and CDR2 is YYNGEE. CDR3 sequence: CASSADSQSYEQYF. CDR3 bases: TGTGCCAGCAGCGCGGACAGTCAAAGCTACGAGCAGTACTTC.

The chain employs TRBV10-3 and TRBJ2-1; TRBD2 matches at 10 bases. Trimming took 6 bases from V and 3 from J; bases not matched to a gene: 2. This CDR3 is 14 amino acids long. Germline CDR1 is ENHRY and CDR2 is SYGVKD. CDR3 protein: CAIRASGSYNEQFF. In DNA, the CDR3 is TGTGCCATCAGGGCTAGCGGGAGCTACAATGAGCAGTTCTTC.

The chain combines TRBV10-2 with TRBJ1-2; D gene unclear. The CDR3 has 13 amino acids. The ends were cut back, 2 bases at V and 4 bases at J, with 8 bases in the middle. Germline V gene sequence: CDR1 WSHSY, CDR2 SAAADI. DNA of the CDR3: TGCGCCAGCAGTGAGAGGGAAACCTATGGCTACACCTTC. This codes for CASSERETYGYTF.

This chain uses TRBV15 with TRBJ1-1; no definite D call. V lost 3 bases and J lost 1, with 6 bases in between. CDR1 and CDR2 from the germline V gene are LNHNV and YYDKDF (reference sequence). The CDR3 runs to 13 residues. CDR3 residues: CATSSEGNTEAFF. The CDR3 nucleotides are TGTGCCACCAGCAGCGAGGGGAACACTGAAGCTTTCTTT.

This chain joins TRBV28 and TRBJ1-5, with TRBD1 as a possible D gene (6 bases). The ends were cut back, 7 bases at V and 5 bases at J, with 18 bases in the middle. This CDR3 comprises 15 residues. CDR1 and CDR2 from the germline V gene are MDHEN and SYDVKM. The CDR3 sequence is CASTLAGTSDQPQHF. The CDR3 DNA reads as TGTGCCAGCACCCTAGCCGGGACATCTGATCAGCCCCAGCATTTT.

V is TRBV30 and J is TRBJ2-3; 9 bases are a match to TRBD1. The CDR3 contains 16 residues. In germline, CDR1 is GTSNPN, CDR2 SVGIG (reference sequence). Losses at the gene ends were 0 bases for V and 6 bases for J; bases not matched to a gene: 10. CDR3 residues: CAWSVTRTGDWDTQYF. For the CDR3, the DNA is TGTGCCTGGAGTGTGACCCGGACAGGGGACTGGGATACGCAGTATTTT.

This clone was seen a single time. This chain uses TRBV18 with TRBJ1-5, with 10 positions matching TRBD1. The germline V gene has CDR1 KGHSH and CDR2 LQKENI. The CDR3 is 16 amino acids. J lost 6 bases, V lost 4 bases, and 9 bases had no gene match. The CDR3 region has the DNA TGTGCCAGCTCACTCACCGGGACAGGGGAAGCTCAGCCCCAGCATTTT. Amino acids: CASSLTGTGEAQPQHF.

This CDR3 is CASSHRVGTSSYNEQFF. CDR3 bases: TGTGCCAGCAGCCACAGGGTGGGTACAAGCTCCTACAATGAGCAGTTCTTC. The chain combines TRBV9 with TRBJ2-1; possibly TRBD1 for D (6 bases). CDR3 length: 17 residues. CDR1 and CDR2 (germline): SGDLS, YYNGEE. Deletions cut 4 bases from V and 0 bases from J, with 17 bases between.

The rearrangement joins TRBV15 to TRBJ2-1; TRBD2 agrees at 7 bases. Germline V gene sequence: CDR1 LNHNV, CDR2 YYDKDF (reference sequence). The CDR3 has 15 amino acids. V shed 1 base and J 3 bases; nucleotides not matched to a gene: 3. In DNA, the CDR3 is TGTGCCACCAGCAGAGCGGGGGGAATCTACAATGAGCAGTTCTTC. Translation: CATSRAGGIYNEQFF.

This chain links TRBV5-6 with TRBJ2-1, with a tentative D call TRBD1 (6 bases). Germline V gene lookup returns CDR1 SGHDT and CDR2 YYEEEE. This CDR3 is 15 amino acids long. The germline V and J ends were trimmed by 1 base and 7 bases, with 15 bases remaining between them. This CDR3 is CASSLMGHDGNEQFF. The CDR3 bases are TGTGCCAGCAGCTTGATGGGACACGACGGGAATGAGCAGTTCTTC.

V gene TRBV11-2 combines with J gene TRBJ2-1, with D maybe TRBD2 (6 bases). The CDR3 is made up of 15 amino acids. The germline gives CDR1 SGHAT, CDR2 FQNNGV. V gave up 6 bases and J gave up 4 bases, with 16 bases separating them. CDR3 in DNA: TGTGCCAGCAGACCGGGACTTCTATCTTACAATGAGCAGTTCTTC. Translated: CASRPGLLSYNEQFF.

This clone was counted only a few times. This chain joins TRBV6-1 and TRBJ1-5; possible D gene TRBD1, 6 bases. The CDR3 runs 13 residues. With 9 bases removed from V and 5 bases from J, the gap between germline ends came to 14 bases. Germline V gene data show CDR1 as MNHNS and CDR2 as SASEGT. CDR3 DNA: TGTGCCAGGAGTCGGGGGCCTGATCAGCCCCAGCATTTT. It is translated as CARSRGPDQPQHF.

A word on this clone: The same CDR3 arises from other DNA sequences in this sample as well. V and J are TRBV30 and TRBJ2-5, with D unresolved. In germline, CDR1 is GTSNPN, CDR2 SVGIG (reference sequence). The CDR3 is 11 amino acids. Between the trimmed V and J ends, which lost 0 bases and 3 bases, there was a span of 2 bases. The CDR3 loop is CAWSVKETQYF. The CDR3, as DNA: TGTGCCTGGAGTGTAAAAGAGACCCAGTACTTC. Looking up the rest from reference TRBV30 and TRBJ2-5 gives the full variable domain: SQTIHQWPATLVQPVGSPLSLECTVEGTSNPNLYWYRQAAGRGLQLLFYSVGIGQISSEVPQNLSASRPQDRQFILSSKKLLLSDSGFYLCAWSVKETQYFGPGTRLLVL.

The chain links TRBV14 to TRBJ1-1, with a tentative D call TRBD1 (5 bases). The germline gives CDR1 SGHDN, CDR2 FVKESK. Trimming took off 4 bases at V and 5 bases at J, with 11 bases between the two ends. The CDR3 sequence is 13 residues long. The chain's CDR3 is CASSPSGGTEAFF. CDR3 bases: TGTGCCAGCAGCCCCTCGGGGGGGACTGAAGCTTTCTTT.

The chain employs TRBV28 and TRBJ2-4, with D tentatively TRBD2 (6 bases). Germline V gene sequence: CDR1 MDHEN, CDR2 SYDVKM. The CDR3 covers 15 residues. The V gene lost 7 bases and the J gene lost 0 bases, with 13 bases spanning the gap. The CDR3, as DNA: TGTGCCAGCACGGAGGCGGAGGGAGCCAAAAACATTCAGTACTTC. Residues: CASTEAEGAKNIQYF.

The chain couples TRBV10-3 to TRBJ2-1; the D is unclear. This CDR3 contains 12 residues. Germline CDR1 ENHRY, CDR2 SYGVKD. V lost 9 bases and J lost 5, with 11 bases in between. The CDR3 region has the DNA TGTGCCATACAGAACCGAGACAATGAGCAGTTCTTC. Amino acids: CAIQNRDNEQFF.

On this clone itself: Other DNA sequences in this specimen translate into the identical CDR3. The chain is built from TRBV9 and TRBJ1-2, with TRBD1 as a possible D gene (5 bases). The CDR3 is 13 residues long. The germline V gene has CDR1 SGDLS and CDR2 YYNGEE. V was shortened by 2 bases and J by 1 base, with 6 bases between the two germline ends. DNA for the CDR3: TGTGCCAGCAGCGTGCAGGGTAACTATGGCTACACCTTC. Its protein product is CASSVQGNYGYTF. Full variable domain (rest looked up from reference TRBV9 and TRBJ1-2): DSGVTQTPKHLITATGQRVTLRCSPRSGDLSVYWYQQSLDQGLQFLIQYYNGEERAKGNILERFSAQQFPDLHSELNLSSLELGDSALYFCASSVQGNYGYTFGSGTRLTVV.

The V and J genes are TRBV30 and TRBJ1-1, with D perhaps TRBD1 (5 bases). The CDR3 loop spans 13 amino acids. The germline V and J ends were trimmed by 3 bases and 4 bases, with 12 bases remaining between them. Germline V gives CDR1 GTSNPN, CDR2 SVGIG (reference sequence). CDR3: CAWSPGGSTEAFF. In nucleotides, the CDR3 is TGTGCCTGGAGCCCGGGGGGGAGCACTGAAGCTTTCTTT.

Worth noting for this clone: Other DNA sequences in this specimen translate into the identical CDR3. The CDR3 region is CASSQLQGSNQPQHF. The DNA for the CDR3 is TGTGCCAGCAGCCAACTACAGGGATCAAATCAGCCCCAGCATTTT. V gene TRBV4-2 combines with J gene TRBJ1-5, with a weak D call TRBD1 (6 bases). The CDR3 consists of 15 residues. Trimming took 2 bases from V and 4 from J, leaving 12 bases between them. Germline values: CDR1 LGHNA, CDR2 YNFKEQ.